The clone carrying this T cell receptor (beta chain) showed up just once. Looked up from germline, CDR1 is LGHNT and CDR2 is FRNRAP. The CDR3 is 14 residues long. The V and J ends lost 6 bases and 0 bases respectively, with 9 bases between them. Per the study methods: Quantification of nucleated cells was approximated via reference gene primer amplification. Generated by immunoSEQ multiplex PCR, the TCRdb table keeps only in-frame clones and is missing some. That table furnishes V, J and clone size, whereas the DNA furnished D and trimming. The table shows about 140,000 clones, with over 70% occurring only once. The entry originates in a study of blood T cell repertoires in COVID-19. About the research overall: Material from acute and convalescent COVID-19 was sourced from the United States, Italy and Spain. PBMCs, B-cell-depleted T cells, or T cells provided the cDNA or gDNA that made up the material.

This receptor was taken from a woman between 50 and 59 years old with acute or convalescent COVID-19. The sequencing sample was made of peripheral blood. J is TRBJ1-3 and V is TRBV12-5; D call uncertain. The chain's CDR3 is CASGLSASGNTIYF. In DNA form, the CDR3 reads TGTGCTAGTGGCCTTAGTGCCTCTGGAAACACCATATATTTT.